The text below deals with one TCR beta chain. What it recognizes is unknown. The repertoire was sequenced with immunoSEQ multiplex PCR; TCRdb's copy has only in-frame clones and lacks some. The sample lists about 130,000 clones, 91% seen once, with 2.8% in the top ten. This record belongs to a study of T cell responses to AZD1222 COVID-19 vaccine. Broader study findings: Regions 160-218 and 743-854 dominated among vaccine-associated CD4 TCRs spanning spike. Females made up more of the donors, who were largely white British, and clonal diversity may have come out too low. Just 5 to 7 AZD1222 recipients were seropositive at baseline. Elevations in Spike-specific TCR breadth and depth followed administration of two AZD1222 doses.

There are 15 residues in the CDR3. The germline gives CDR1 SGHRS, CDR2 YFSETQ. Trimming cost V 1 base and J 2 bases, with 10 bases left between them. This clonotype originated in an adult in good health. Sequenced here: peripheral blood, sampled on day 0 of AZD1222 vaccination. The chain links TRBV5-1 to TRBJ2-1; possibly TRBD2 for D (6 bases). As DNA, the CDR3 is TGCGCCAGCAGCTTGCAGCGGGCAGCCTACAATGAGCAGTTCTTC. Its protein is CASSLQRAAYNEQFF.